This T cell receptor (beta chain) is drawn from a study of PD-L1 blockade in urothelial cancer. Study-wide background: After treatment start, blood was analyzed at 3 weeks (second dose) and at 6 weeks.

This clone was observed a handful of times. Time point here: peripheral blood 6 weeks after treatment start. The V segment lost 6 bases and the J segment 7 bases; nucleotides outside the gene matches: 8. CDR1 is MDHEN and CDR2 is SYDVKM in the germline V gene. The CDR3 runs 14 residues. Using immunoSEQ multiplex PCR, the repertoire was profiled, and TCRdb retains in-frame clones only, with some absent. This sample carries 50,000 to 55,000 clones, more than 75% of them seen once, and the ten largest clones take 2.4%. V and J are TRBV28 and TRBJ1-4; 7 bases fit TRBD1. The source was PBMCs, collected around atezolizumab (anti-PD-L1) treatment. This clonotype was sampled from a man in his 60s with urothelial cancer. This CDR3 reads CASRKTGLREKLFF. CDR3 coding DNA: TGTGCCAGCAGAAAGACAGGGCTCCGTGAAAAACTGTTTTTT. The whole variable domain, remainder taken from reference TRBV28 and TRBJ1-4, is DVKVTQSSRYLVKRTGEKVFLECVQDMDHENMFWYRQDPGLGLRLIYFSYDVKMKEKGDIPEGYSVSREKKERFSLILESASTNQTSMYLCASRKTGLREKLFFGSGTQLSVL.